Listed here are 20 T cell receptor beta chains from one sample, sequenced in a study of blood T cell repertoires in COVID-19. Produced via immunoSEQ multiplex PCR; TCRdb's table is partial and in-frame only. Of 200,000 to 250,000 clones listed, more than 75% are singletons. The sample consisted of peripheral blood. The receptor set was obtained from a woman aged 40 to 50 with acute or convalescent COVID-19.

The chain joins TRBV6-6 to TRBJ1-2, with 11 nucleotides matching TRBD1. This CDR3 contains 13 residues. Losses at the gene ends were 5 bases for V and 8 bases for J; bases not matched to a gene: 4. From germline, CDR1 is MNHNY and CDR2 SVGAGI (reference sequence). The CDR3 spells CASSTGTGGGYTF. Written as DNA, the CDR3 is TGTGCCAGCAGTACCGGGACAGGGGGAGGCTACACCTTC.

The rearrangement uses TRBV2 and TRBJ1-1, with 10 nucleotides matching TRBD1. CDR3 length equals 15 residues. Germline-derived CDR1 and CDR2 are SNHLY and FYNNEI. After removal of 1 base from V and 5 bases from J, the junction contained 4 bases not matched to a gene. The CDR3 DNA reads as TGTGCCAGCAGTGAAGGGGACAGGGGAAGAACTGAAGCTTTCTTT. Translating it yields CASSEGDRGRTEAFF.

With respect to this clone: This sample includes further DNA sequences coding for the same CDR3. The chain combines TRBV11-2 with TRBJ2-2; 13 bases align to TRBD2. Losses at the gene ends were 5 bases for V and 4 bases for J; bases not matched to a gene: 4. CDR3 length equals 16 residues. Germline V gives CDR1 SGHAT, CDR2 FQNNGV. In DNA form, the CDR3 reads TGTGCCAGCAGCCCGCGACTAGCGGGGGGCACCGGGGAGCTGTTTTTT. Translated: CASSPRLAGGTGELFF.

This clone occurred once. The chain is built from TRBV29-1 and TRBJ1-5; D is perhaps TRBD1 (5 bases). The V gene lost 4 bases and the J gene lost 5 bases, with 15 bases spanning the gap. The CDR3 is 14 amino acids. CDR1 is SQVTM, CDR2 ANQGSEA, per germline. The CDR3 reads CSVVYGGNDQPQHF. CDR3 in DNA: TGCAGCGTTGTATACGGGGGGAATGATCAGCCCCAGCATTTT. The full variable domain, in which reference TRBV29-1 and TRBJ1-5 provide the parts outside the CDR3, is SAVISQKPSRDICQRGTSLTIQCQVDSQVTMMFWYRQQPGQSLTLIATANQGSEATYESGFVIDKFPISRPNLTFSTLTVSNMSPEDSSIYLCSVVYGGNDQPQHFGDGTRLSIL.

The V call is TRBV2, the J call TRBJ2-7; 8 nucleotides agree with TRBD1. The junction had 11 bases not matched to a gene; V was cut back by 8 bases and J by 2 bases. CDR3 size: 15 residues. The V gene's germline CDR1 is SNHLY and CDR2 FYNNEI. CDR3 region: CASWAGGAPTYEQYF. The CDR3 DNA sequence: TGTGCCAGCTGGGCAGGGGGCGCCCCTACCTACGAGCAGTACTTC.

This clone was recorded a few times. The chain uses TRBV12-3 or TRBV12-4 and TRBJ1-1; weak D call: TRBD1 (6 bases). V dropped 6 bases and J dropped 3 bases, with 11 bases sitting between them. The CDR3 is 13 amino acids. Here the CDR3 reads CASRTGTYTEAFF. The CDR3 DNA reads TGTGCCAGCAGGACCGGGACATACACTGAAGCTTTCTTT.

This clone was seen just once. The rearrangement links TRBV19 to TRBJ2-3; 8 bases are a match to TRBD1. Germline assignment: CDR1 LNHDA and CDR2 SQIVND (reference sequence). The J segment lost 0 bases and the V segment lost 4 bases, leaving 3 bases of the junction unmatched. There are 15 residues in the CDR3. CDR3 residues: CASSRQGPSTDTQYF. The DNA of the CDR3 is TGTGCCAGTAGTAGACAGGGGCCTAGCACAGATACGCAGTATTTT.

The J gene is TRBJ1-1, the V gene TRBV19; 8 nucleotides agree with TRBD1. The germline V gene has CDR1 LNHDA and CDR2 SQIVND (reference sequence). V dropped 5 bases and J dropped 3; count of bases not matched to a gene: 11. The CDR3 consists of 16 residues. The CDR3 DNA sequence: TGTGCCAGTAGTGAGGCGCGGCAACAGGGGGACACTGAAGCTTTCTTT. It encodes CASSEARQQGDTEAFF.

This sequence joins TRBV30 and TRBJ1-6; 7 nucleotides agree with TRBD1. The CDR3 totals 18 residues. Germline values: CDR1 GTSNPN, CDR2 SVGIG (reference sequence). With 2 bases clipped from V and 2 bases from J, the junction kept 12 bases outside the gene matches. In nucleotides, the CDR3 is TGTGCCTGGAGTCGAGGGGGCGACCGGTGGACCTATAATTCACCCCTCCACTTT. It codes for CAWSRGGDRWTYNSPLHF.

CDR3 region: CASSLWWGGTDTQYF. CDR3 nucleotides: TGCGCCAGCAGCTTGTGGTGGGGGGGCACAGATACGCAGTATTTT. The V gene is TRBV5-1, the J gene TRBJ2-3, with D possibly TRBD2 on 6 matching bases. Germline values: CDR1 SGHRS, CDR2 YFSETQ. This CDR3 spans 15 amino acids. The germline V and J ends were trimmed by 1 base and 1 base, with 10 bases remaining between them.

This chain joins TRBV30 and TRBJ2-3, with 7 positions matching TRBD1. In germline, CDR1 is GTSNPN, CDR2 SVGIG (reference sequence). The J segment lost 2 bases and the V segment lost 4 bases, leaving 9 bases of the junction unmatched. The CDR3 is made up of 15 amino acids. CDR3 residues: CAWNKGGRSTDTQYF. CDR3 nucleotides: TGTGCCTGGAACAAAGGGGGCCGGTCCACAGATACGCAGTATTTT.

The chain carries TRBV4-3 and TRBJ2-1, with 9 bases fitting TRBD1. V shed 0 bases and J 5 bases; nucleotides not matched to a gene: 5. Germline lookup yields CDR1 LGHNA and CDR2 YSLEER. The CDR3 is 16 amino acids. Here the CDR3 reads CASSQDRGTGNNEQFF. The CDR3 bases are TGCGCCAGCAGCCAAGATCGCGGGACAGGGAACAATGAGCAGTTCTTC.

The rearrangement links TRBV19 to TRBJ1-1; 8 nucleotides align to TRBD1. The ends lost 3 bases at V and 3 bases at J; junction bases unmatched: 9. The CDR3 totals 16 residues. The germline V gene encodes CDR1 LNHDA and CDR2 SQIVND (reference sequence). DNA of the CDR3: TGTGCCAGTAGTATGGCCGGCCGGACAGGGTACACTGAAGCTTTCTTT. Translation gives CASSMAGRTGYTEAFF.

The J gene is TRBJ1-1, the V gene TRBV5-1; 8 bases fit TRBD1. This CDR3 spans 14 amino acids. Germline-derived CDR1 and CDR2 are SGHRS and YFSETQ. J lost 5 bases, V lost 2 bases, and 5 bases had no gene match. CDR3 sequence: CASSLRTGHTEAFF. The CDR3 DNA reads TGCGCCAGCAGCTTACGGACAGGGCATACTGAAGCTTTCTTT.

The rearrangement uses TRBV5-6 and TRBJ1-2; TRBD1 matches at 10 bases. The CDR3 sequence is 16 residues long. Trimming removed 4 bases from V and 1 base from J; junction bases left unmatched: 7. The germline CDR1 and CDR2 sequences are SGHDT and YYEEEE. The CDR3 loop reads CASSQGTGDFNYGYTF. DNA for the CDR3: TGTGCCAGCAGCCAGGGGACAGGGGACTTTAACTATGGCTACACCTTC.

The rearrangement joins TRBV5-1 to TRBJ2-7, with 7 bases matching TRBD2. With 2 bases clipped from V and 3 bases from J, the junction kept 5 bases outside the gene matches. This CDR3 is 14 amino acids long. CDR1 and CDR2 (germline): SGHRS, YFSETQ. The CDR3 spells CASSFGAGLYEQYF. The CDR3 nucleotides are TGCGCCAGCAGCTTCGGAGCGGGGCTCTACGAGCAGTACTTC.

The V and J genes are TRBV6-4 and TRBJ1-2; the D is unclear. Germline CDR1 reads MRHNA; CDR2 reads SNTAGT. The CDR3 runs to 16 residues. V lost 0 bases to trimming and J lost 8 bases, with 19 bases between them. CDR3 in amino acids: CASSDSTVPQREGYTF. The CDR3, as DNA: TGTGCCAGCAGTGACTCGACTGTGCCCCAGCGAGAAGGCTACACCTTC.

This clone was seen more than once but under ten times. V is TRBV5-1 and J is TRBJ2-5; 15 bases match TRBD2. Germline loops: CDR1 SGHRS, CDR2 YFSETQ. The ends lost 3 bases at V and 5 bases at J; junction bases unmatched: 11. The CDR3 is made up of 18 amino acids. The CDR3 nucleotides are TGCGCCAGCAGCTCCGGACTAGCGGGAGGGGTTACAAGTGAGACCCAGTACTTC. This gives the protein CASSSGLAGGVTSETQYF. Together with reference TRBV5-1 and TRBJ2-5, the CDR3 gives the full variable domain: KAGVTQTPRYLIKTRGQQVTLSCSPISGHRSVSWYQQTPGQGLQFLFEYFSETQRNKGNFPGRFSGRQFSNSRSEMNVSTLELGDSALYLCASSSGLAGGVTSETQYFGPGTRLLVL.

This clone was recorded once. The rearrangement links TRBV18 to TRBJ2-1; 12 bases are a match to TRBD2. The trim removed 2 bases at V and 8 bases at J, leaving 4 bases unmatched. In germline, CDR1 is KGHSH, CDR2 LQKENI. The CDR3 is made up of 15 amino acids. CDR3 DNA sequence: TGTGCCAGCTCACCAAGACTAGCGGGAGTAGATGAGCAGTTCTTC. Translated, it gives CASSPRLAGVDEQFF.

This clone turned up a few times. The chain carries TRBV11-2 and TRBJ2-3; tentatively, D is TRBD2 (6 bases). V lost 1 base to trimming and J lost 2 bases, with 13 bases between them. The CDR3 consists of 16 residues. Germline V lookup: CDR1 SGHAT, CDR2 FQNNGV. The CDR3 loop is CASSLVFGGATDTQYF. CDR3 sequence (DNA): TGTGCCAGCAGCTTAGTCTTCGGCGGGGCCACAGATACGCAGTATTTT.